A selection of T cell receptor beta chains follows, all from one sample in a study of CXCR4 blockade with PD-1 therapy in pancreatic cancer. Sequenced by immunoSEQ multiplex PCR; TCRdb stores in-frame clones only, minus some. The sample gives approximately 8,900 clones, around three fifths of which show up once; roughly 7% is in the top ten. Input material: tumor tissue. The receptors originated from a human donor with pancreatic ductal adenocarcinoma. Both conserved end residues are part of each CDR3. A D gene is named only where the DNA matches it firmly. The size entry is marked missing in some rows and otherwise reads once, few, many or a size class.

V gene	J gene	clone size	D gene	CDR3 protein	CDR3 DNA
TRBV22-1	TRBJ1-1	few	.	CASSLSPRNTEAFF	TGTGCCAGCAGTTTATCCCCTCGGAACACTGAAGCTTTCTTT
TRBV19	TRBJ2-3	few	TRBD2	CASSRSGGPRGTDTQYF	TGTGCCAGTAGTCGATCGGGAGGGCCAAGAGGGACAGATACGCAGTATTTT
TRBV11-3	TRBJ2-7	few	TRBD1	CASSGTAIGDYEQYF	TGTGCCAGCAGCGGGACAGCGATTGGGGACTACGAGCAGTACTTC
TRBV28	TRBJ2-6	once	.	CASRGGASGANVLTF	TGTGCCAGCAGGGGGGGGGCCTCTGGGGCCAACGTCCTGACTTTC
TRBV6-1	TRBJ2-5	.	.	CASSEDLRYQETQYF	TGTGCCAGCAGTGAAGATCTGCGGTACCAAGAGACCCAGTACTTC
TRBV15	TRBJ1-3	.	.	CATSRDHPTAISGNTIYF	TGTGCCACCAGCAGAGACCACCCGACAGCAATCTCTGGAAACACCATATATTTT
TRBV19	TRBJ2-2	few	.	CARTLAGLNTGELFF	TGTGCCAGAACCCTGGCGGGGTTAAACACCGGGGAGCTGTTTTTT
TRBV6-8	TRBJ1-2	.	.	CASSRSSNYGYTF	TGTGCCAGCAGCCGGTCCAGTAACTATGGCTACACCTTC
TRBV6-7	TRBJ1-1	.	.	CASSYYTEAFF	TGTGCCAGCAGTTATTACACTGAAGCTTTCTTT
TRBV15	TRBJ1-4	.	.	CATSRGSGRDEKLFF	TGTGCCACCAGCAGAGGGTCAGGGAGAGATGAAAAACTGTTTTTT
TRBV19	TRBJ1-2	once	.	CASSIVENYGYTF	TGTGCCAGTAGTATAGTGGAGAACTATGGCTACACCTTC
TRBV29-1	TRBJ2-6	.	.	CSVSQGKEANVLTF	TGCAGCGTTTCCCAGGGGAAGGAGGCCAACGTCCTGACTTTC
TRBV7-6	TRBJ1-4	.	TRBD1	CASSTTETGLTNIGKLFF	TGTGCCAGCAGCACAACCGAGACAGGGTTGACTAATATTGGAAAACTGTTTTTT
TRBV19	TRBJ1-1	.	.	CASSIVTPGGGNTEAFF	TGTGCCAGTAGTATAGTGACTCCGGGGGGCGGTAACACTGAAGCTTTCTTT
TRBV28	TRBJ2-3	few	.	CASSPGTDTQYF	TGTGCCAGCAGTCCGGGCACAGATACGCAGTATTTT
TRBV11-3	TRBJ2-5	.	TRBD2	CASSLRLAGVIQETQYF	TGTGCCAGCAGCTTGAGACTAGCGGGAGTTATACAAGAGACCCAGTACTTC
TRBV29-1	TRBJ2-7	.	TRBD1	CSVGDRRPPYEQYF	TGCAGCGTTGGGGACAGGCGCCCTCCCTACGAGCAGTACTTC
TRBV6-8	TRBJ2-3	.	.	CASSYGPASADTQYF	TGTGCCAGCAGTTACGGTCCAGCTTCGGCAGATACGCAGTATTTT
TRBV6-4	TRBJ2-6	.	.	CASSANPTRAGANVLTF	TGTGCCAGCAGTGCAAATCCCACGAGGGCTGGGGCCAACGTCCTGACTTTC
TRBV18	TRBJ2-7	.	.	CASSGEKSSYEQYF	TGTGCCAGCTCAGGGGAGAAGAGCTCCTACGAGCAGTACTTC
TRBV2	TRBJ1-1	.	.	CASSVSGFTEAFF	TGTGCCAGCAGTGTTTCGGGGTTCACTGAAGCTTTCTTT
TRBV18	TRBJ2-5	.	.	CASSPDMGQETQYF	TGTGCCAGCTCACCAGACATGGGCCAAGAGACCCAGTACTTC
TRBV18	TRBJ1-1	.	.	CASSPRGTKAFF	TGTGCCAGCTCACCACGGGGTACTAAAGCTTTCTTT
TRBV28	TRBJ2-3	.	TRBD2	CASRSSGIRRDTQYF	TGTGCCAGCAGATCAAGCGGGATCAGGAGAGATACGCAGTATTTT
TRBV6-8	TRBJ1-5	few	.	CAISGQGSNQPQHF	TGTGCCATCAGTGGCCAGGGTAGCAATCAGCCCCAGCATTTT
TRBV15	TRBJ1-4	.	TRBD1	CATSRGPGQGNEKLFF	TGTGCCACCAGCAGAGGTCCCGGACAGGGGAATGAAAAACTGTTTTTT
TRBV7-1	TRBJ1-2	few	TRBD1	CASSMTGGAFGYTF	TGTGCCAGCAGCATGACAGGGGGCGCTTTTGGCTACACCTTC
TRBV16	TRBJ2-1	.	.	CASSQWNEQFF	TGTGCCAGCAGCCAGTGGAATGAGCAGTTCTTC
TRBV30	TRBJ1-6	.	.	CAWSHVTVSPLHF	TGTGCCTGGAGTCATGTAACGGTTTCACCCCTCCACTTT
TRBV6-7	TRBJ1-4	once	.	CASSYSRQGHRREKLFF	TGTGCCAGCAGTTACTCTCGGCAGGGCCACCGTAGAGAAAAACTGTTTTTT
TRBV28	TRBJ2-1	.	.	CASSPFRGRNEQFF	TGTGCCAGCAGCCCCTTCCGAGGAAGGAATGAGCAGTTCTTC
TRBV6-1	TRBJ1-2	few	TRBD1	CASSEAPGGGYTF	TGTGCCAGCAGTGAAGCCCCAGGGGGTGGCTACACCTTC
TRBV15	TRBJ2-1	.	.	CATSRVAGGRSYNEQFF	TGTGCCACCAGCAGAGTAGCAGGCGGCCGCTCCTACAATGAGCAGTTCTTC
TRBV12-5	TRBJ2-1	few	.	CASGLGTGPYNEQFF	TGTGCTAGTGGTTTGGGGACGGGGCCATACAATGAGCAGTTCTTC
TRBV2	TRBJ2-1	few	.	CASSREGGANNEQFF	TGTGCCAGCAGCAGGGAGGGGGGGGCAAACAATGAGCAGTTCTTC
TRBV10-3	TRBJ2-7	.	TRBD1	CAISRDRGYEQYF	TGTGCCATCAGTAGGGACAGGGGCTACGAGCAGTACTTC
TRBV28	TRBJ2-2	.	.	CASRKAGSGELFF	TGTGCCAGCAGGAAGGCGGGCTCCGGGGAGCTGTTTTTT
TRBV14	TRBJ2-5	.	.	CASSQGAQETQYF	TGTGCCAGCAGCCAAGGGGCCCAAGAGACCCAGTACTTC
TRBV14	TRBJ2-1	.	.	CASSLSPGQTPLF	TGTGCCAGCAGCCTTAGTCCGGGCCAAACACCCCTCTTC
TRBV5-1	TRBJ1-3	.	.	CASSLEAGFVETIYF	TGCGCCAGCAGCTTGGAGGCAGGGTTCGTAGAAACCATATATTTT
TRBV19	TRBJ2-4	.	.	CASSIEQGAIQYF	TGTGCCAGTAGTATCGAACAGGGCGCCATTCAGTACTTC
TRBV4-1	TRBJ2-3	few	TRBD2	CASSRRAGAGTDTQYF	TGCGCCAGCAGCCGACGAGCGGGAGCAGGCACAGATACGCAGTATTTT
TRBV28	TRBJ1-1	.	.	CASTARGGMNTEAFF	TGTGCCAGCACCGCACGGGGGGGAATGAACACTGAAGCTTTCTTT
TRBV29-1	TRBJ1-2	.	.	CSVREGDRYGYTF	TGCAGCGTCAGAGAAGGGGACCGCTATGGCTACACCTTC
TRBV28	TRBJ2-7	.	.	CASSSTGIIYEQYF	TGTGCCAGCAGTTCCACCGGGATTATCTACGAGCAGTACTTC
TRBV14	TRBJ2-1	once	.	CASSLLDRINNEQFF	TGTGCCAGCAGCCTTTTAGACAGAATCAACAATGAGCAGTTCTTC
TRBV18	TRBJ2-7	.	.	CASSPTGPTYEQYF	TGTGCCAGCTCACCAACCGGGCCAACCTACGAGCAGTACTTC
TRBV6-8	TRBJ2-6	.	.	CASRAVGAGANVLTF	TGTGCCAGCAGGGCAGTGGGAGCTGGGGCCAACGTCCTGACTTTC
TRBV6-4	TRBJ1-4	few	.	CASLLGGPPTSREKLFF	TGTGCCAGCCTCCTAGGAGGTCCTCCTACCTCGCGTGAAAAACTGTTTTTT
TRBV28	TRBJ1-2	.	TRBD1	CASSPGTGWNYGYTF	TGTGCCAGCAGCCCCGGGACAGGGTGGAACTATGGCTACACCTTC
TRBV5-1	TRBJ2-1	.	TRBD2	CASSLVAGGYNEQFF	TGCGCCAGCAGCTTGGTAGCGGGAGGCTACAATGAGCAGTTCTTC
TRBV19	TRBJ2-2	.	.	CASSITGYTGELFF	TGTGCCAGTAGTATAACAGGCTACACCGGGGAGCTGTTTTTT
TRBV4-1	TRBJ1-1	few	.	CASSQSSDTEAFF	TGCGCCAGCAGCCAATCCTCGGACACTGAAGCTTTCTTT